The clone carrying this TCR beta chain has only a few counts. Its antigen is not identified. Construction of TCR beta libraries relied on iRepertoire HTBI primers and on Arm-PCR targeting CDR3 regions. TCRdb re-analysed the multiplex PCR reads in MiXCR, keeping a single row per CDR3 protein. Seen here are some 430,000 distinct CDR3 sequences, around a fifth observed once, and the top ten hold roughly 7.1%. The sample belongs to a study of regulatory T cells in long-lasting Graves disease. The study, taken as a whole, reports: Gene preferences differed: TRBV28, TRBJ1-2, TRBJ2-5 in persistent cases.

Germline V lookup: CDR1 MDHEN, CDR2 SYDVKM. The CDR3 sequence is 15 residues long. V lost 5 bases, J lost 3 bases, and 17 bases lay in between. Time point noted: persistent/refractory GD, antithyroid drugs over 5 years with positive TRAb. TCR sequences were obtained from RNA taken from PBMCs. This TCR was recovered from a female donor with Graves disease. This chain links TRBV28 with TRBJ2-7; D possibly corresponds to TRBD1 (6 bases). Material: peripheral blood mononuclear cells (PBMCs), obtained when the disease was refractory, from a patient treated with antithyroid drugs. CDR3 sequence reads: CASSPSGTPFYEQYF. The DNA of the CDR3 is TGTGCCAGCAGTCCCTCCGGGACACCTTTCTACGAGCAGTACTTC.